This TCR beta chain was recorded in a study of low-dose radiotherapy and immunotherapy resistance in tumors. Study-level background: Cohort 1 patients were irradiated with 0.5 Gy fractions every 2 weeks to 6.5 Gy total. Cohort 2's total reached 13 Gy over 26 weeks, at 1 Gy per fraction every two weeks. Intravenous cyclophosphamide 200 mg/m2 was given every two weeks, one day before radiation and immunotherapy. Once cycle 1 day 1 began, patients took oral aspirin 300 mg daily for four cycles.

The V gene lost 8 bases and the J gene lost 5 bases, with 10 bases spanning the gap. CDR1 and CDR2 from the germline V gene are KGHSH and LQKENI. The length of the CDR3 is 12 residues. In its sample, this clonotype was seen many times. TRAV and TRBV primers primed cDNA for both TCRalpha and TCRbeta. A roughly 22-cycle PCR with a constant-region primer and V-primer adapter amplified TCRs. Via MiXCR, TCRdb re-called the reads, giving one row per CDR3 protein. The data hold some 100,000 distinct CDR3 sequences, with around 20% observed a single time. Time point defined: after trial treatment. Noted treatment: LDRT plus nivolumab, ipilimumab, low-dose cyclophosphamide and aspirin (RACIN trial).

The clonotype comes from a male donor with prostate cancer. The chain has TRBV18 and TRBJ1-5; D not certain. Sequenced material: PBMCs, taken after low-dose radiotherapy plus immunotherapy. The CDR3 loop reads CASSPPDQPQHF. CDR3 sequence (DNA): TGTGCCAGCAGCCCGCCCGATCAGCCCCAGCATTTT.